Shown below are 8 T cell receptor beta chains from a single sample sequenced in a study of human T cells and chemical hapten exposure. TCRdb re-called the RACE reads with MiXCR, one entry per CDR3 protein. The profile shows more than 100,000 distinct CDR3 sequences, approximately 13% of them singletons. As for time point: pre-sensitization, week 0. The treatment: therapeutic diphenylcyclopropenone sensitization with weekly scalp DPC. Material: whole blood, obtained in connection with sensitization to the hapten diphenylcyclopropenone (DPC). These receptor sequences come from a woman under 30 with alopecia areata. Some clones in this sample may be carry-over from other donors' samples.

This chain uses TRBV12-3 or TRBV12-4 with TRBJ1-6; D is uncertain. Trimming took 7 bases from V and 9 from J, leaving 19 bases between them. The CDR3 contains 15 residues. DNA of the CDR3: TGTGCCAGCACTCTACCCCGGGGAGACGGTTCACCCCTCCACTTT. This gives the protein CASTLPRGDGSPLHF.

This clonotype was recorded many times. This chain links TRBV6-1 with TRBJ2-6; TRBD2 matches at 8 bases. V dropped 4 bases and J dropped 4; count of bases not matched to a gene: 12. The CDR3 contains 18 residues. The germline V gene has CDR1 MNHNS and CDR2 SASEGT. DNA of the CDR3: TGTGCCAGCAGTGGACGGTTAGCGGGGCCCTTCGGGGCCAACGTCCTGACTTTC. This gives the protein CASSGRLAGPFGANVLTF.

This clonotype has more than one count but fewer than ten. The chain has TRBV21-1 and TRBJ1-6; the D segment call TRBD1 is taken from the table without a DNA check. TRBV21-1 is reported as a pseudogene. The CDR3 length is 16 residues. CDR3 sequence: CASSKRTSLYNSPLHF. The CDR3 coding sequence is TGTGCCAGCAGCAAACGGACAAGCCTATATAATTCACCCCTCCACTTT.

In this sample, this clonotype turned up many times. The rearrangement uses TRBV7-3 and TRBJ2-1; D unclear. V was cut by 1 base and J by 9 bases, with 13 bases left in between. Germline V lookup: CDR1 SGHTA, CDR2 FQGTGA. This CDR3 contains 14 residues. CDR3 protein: CASSLRAAGREQFF. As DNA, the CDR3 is TGTGCCAGCAGCTTAAGGGCAGCCGGTCGTGAGCAGTTCTTC.

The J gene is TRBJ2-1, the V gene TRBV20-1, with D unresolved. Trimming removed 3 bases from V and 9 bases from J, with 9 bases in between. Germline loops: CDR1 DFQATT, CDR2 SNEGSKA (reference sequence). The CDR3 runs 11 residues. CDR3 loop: CSARLAIEQFF. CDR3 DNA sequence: TGCAGTGCTAGGCTCGCGATTGAGCAGTTCTTC.

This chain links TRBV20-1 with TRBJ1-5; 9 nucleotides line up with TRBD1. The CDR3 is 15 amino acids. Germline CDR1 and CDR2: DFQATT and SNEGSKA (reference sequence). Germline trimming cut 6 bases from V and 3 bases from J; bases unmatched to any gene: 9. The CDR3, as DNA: TGCAGTGCCCAACAGGGGGCTGTGGCCAATCAGCCCCAGCATTTT. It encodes CSAQQGAVANQPQHF.

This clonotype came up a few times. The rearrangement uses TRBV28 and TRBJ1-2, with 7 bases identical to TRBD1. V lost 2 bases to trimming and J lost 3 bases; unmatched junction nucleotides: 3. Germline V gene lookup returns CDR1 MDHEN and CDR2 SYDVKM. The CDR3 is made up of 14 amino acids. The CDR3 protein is CASSLDRVDYGYTF. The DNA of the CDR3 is TGTGCCAGCAGTTTAGACAGGGTGGACTATGGCTACACCTTC.

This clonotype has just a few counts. The chain's CDR3 is CASSPQRNEQYF. The CDR3 region has the DNA TGTGCCAGCTCACCTCAGAGGAACGAGCAGTACTTC. This rearrangement joins TRBV18 to TRBJ2-7, with D hard to call. Germline V gene sequence: CDR1 KGHSH, CDR2 LQKENI. This CDR3 comprises 12 residues. Trimming took 3 bases from V and 5 from J, leaving 8 bases between them. The variable domain in full, with the rest retrieved from reference TRBV18 and TRBJ2-7, is NAGVMQNPRHLVRRRGQEARLRCSPMKGHSHVYWYRQLPEEGLKFMVYLQKENIIDESGMPKERFSAEFPKEGPSILRIQQVVRGDSAAYFCASSPQRNEQYFGPGTRLTVT.